This TCR beta chain was profiled in a study of T cells after yellow fever vaccination. In regard to this clonotype: Its matching antigen is unknown.

General observations from the study: Post-booster repertoires contained most primary-vaccination clones again (96% CD4, about 90% CD8).

By 5'RACE template switching, TCR cDNA was produced, with a universal primer site and UMIs added in the process. TCRdb reprocessed the 5' RACE reads via MiXCR and lists one record per CDR3 protein. The profile shows almost 600,000 distinct CDR3 sequences, roughly 14% of them singletons. Trimming pared 7 bases from V and 8 bases from J, leaving 22 bases between. The CDR3 is 15 amino acids. Germline CDR1 is SNHLY and CDR2 is FYNNEI. This rearrangement joins TRBV2 to TRBJ2-3, with TRBD2 as a possible D gene (5 bases). This sequence was found in a man in his thirties or forties who received the YFV17D yellow fever vaccine. Source: PBMCs, taken on the day of the yellow fever booster vaccination. The CDR3 loop is CASKVDEGWGVTQYF. For the CDR3, the DNA is TGTGCCAGCAAAGTGGACGAGGGATGGGGAGTTACGCAGTATTTT.